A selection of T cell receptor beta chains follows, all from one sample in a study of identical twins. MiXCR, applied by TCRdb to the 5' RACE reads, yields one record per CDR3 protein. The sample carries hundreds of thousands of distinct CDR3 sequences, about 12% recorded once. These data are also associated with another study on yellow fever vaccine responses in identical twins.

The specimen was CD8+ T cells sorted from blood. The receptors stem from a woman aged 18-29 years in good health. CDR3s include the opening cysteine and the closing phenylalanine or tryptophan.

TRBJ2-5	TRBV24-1	CATSDPQGGETQYF
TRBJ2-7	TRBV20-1	CSAVTSGDYYEQYF
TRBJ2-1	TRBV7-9	CASLPGGYNEQFF
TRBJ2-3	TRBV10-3	CAISAEWDLDTQYF
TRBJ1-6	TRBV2	CASSDRPGNSPLHF
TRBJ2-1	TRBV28	CASSLGISGGAQFF
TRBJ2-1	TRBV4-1	CASSQRFSSYNEQFF
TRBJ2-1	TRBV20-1	CSARGLELVDEQFF
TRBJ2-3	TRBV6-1	CASSPLAGSRTDTQYF
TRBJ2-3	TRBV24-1	CATSDRTGHGTDTQYF
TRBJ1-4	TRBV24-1	CATSDAGEGINEKLFF
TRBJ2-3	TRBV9	CASSVLAGVTDTQYF
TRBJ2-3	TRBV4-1	CASSQVWLSEDTQYF
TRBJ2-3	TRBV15	CATGSDTQYF
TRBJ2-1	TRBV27	CASSLSVVGSYNEQFF
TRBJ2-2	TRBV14	CASSQVRQYTGELFF
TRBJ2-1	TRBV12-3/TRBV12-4	CASSLLAGGPSYEQFF
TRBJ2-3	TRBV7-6	CASSLSVGGSTDTQYF
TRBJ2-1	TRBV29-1	CSAECRGHNEQFF
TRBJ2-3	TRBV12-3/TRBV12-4	CASSLTTSHTDTQYF
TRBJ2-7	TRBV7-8	CASSPRDRVYEQYF
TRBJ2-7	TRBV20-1	CSAIEVRPEQYF
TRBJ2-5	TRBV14	CASSPAGVVRETQYF
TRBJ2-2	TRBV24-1	CATSDLRVNTGELFF
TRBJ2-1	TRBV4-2	CASSQDLLWCRNSYNEQFF
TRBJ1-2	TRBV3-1	CASSQDTGGLYGYTF
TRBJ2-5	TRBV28	CASSPPGQGSLETQYF
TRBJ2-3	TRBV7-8	CASSARQGVSDTQYF
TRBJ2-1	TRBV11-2	CASSPQSRAPPNEQFF
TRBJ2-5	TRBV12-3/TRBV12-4	CASNPLGTEETQYF
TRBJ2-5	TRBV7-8	CASSLGLRVTGGEETQYF
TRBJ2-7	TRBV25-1	CASSEPGTGFDEQYF
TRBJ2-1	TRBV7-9	CASSLVQGIGNEQFF
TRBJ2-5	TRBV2	CASFDRGRLSQETQYF
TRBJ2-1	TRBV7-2	CASSPRGYNEQFF
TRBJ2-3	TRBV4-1	CASSRRAGQNTDTQYF
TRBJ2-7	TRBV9	CASSAWDSHYEQYF
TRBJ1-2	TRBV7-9	CASSLGGYPYGYTF
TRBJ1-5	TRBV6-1	CASSVASGNQPQHF
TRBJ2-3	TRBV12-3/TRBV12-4	CASTQGWADTQYF
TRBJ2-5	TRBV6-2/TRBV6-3	CASSSQGQGGVGLADPETQYF
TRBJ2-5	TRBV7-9	CASSLEVLAGEETQYF
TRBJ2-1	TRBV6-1	CASKHQPGRHNEQFF